This entry is about one TCR beta chain. Its binding antigen is unknown. The sample holds no much larger clone one base away, and base qualities are not on file. This entry comes from a study (dated by TCRdb to about 2016). Libraries were made using RT-PCR. Sequencing was carried out with an Illumina MiSeq. TCRdb ran its own pipeline on the public reads, namely fastp trimming at Q25 and MiXCR clone calling, and kept in-frame beta chains. Identical CDR3 protein sequences are pooled into one entry, listed with their most common genes and DNA. The sample profile shows 650,000 to 800,000 distinct CDR3 sequences; 11% to 15% of them were found once. About 3.9% of the sample is in the top ten clones. From cysteine to phenylalanine, the CDR3 is 17 amino acids long. Just CDR3 DNA is preserved here, 51 bases in frame from base 1. V was cut back by 4 bases and J by 5 bases, leaving a gap of 21 bases between them. CDR1 LNHNV and CDR2 YYDKDF are derived from the germline V gene (reference sequence).

Here the chain combines TRBV15 and TRBJ2-1; the D gene is perhaps TRBD1 or TRBD2, each of them matching over 5 bases. This clonotype originated in a female donor in good health, serving as a healthy control. The specimen sequenced was memory CD4+ T cells from blood. The encoded CDR3 is CATSILGPGAPNNEQFF. The DNA sequence is as follows: TGTGCCACCAGCATATTAGGGCCCGGGGCGCCTAACAATGAGCAGTTCTTC. Supplemented by the reference TRBV15 and TRBJ2-1 proteins around the CDR3, the complete variable domain is DAMVIQNPRYQVTQFGKPVTLSCSQTLNHNVMYWYQQKSSQAPKLLFHYYDKDFNNEADTPDNFQSRRPNTSFCFLDIRSPGLGDTAMYLCATSILGPGAPNNEQFFGPGTRLTVL.